This T cell receptor (beta chain) was sequenced for a study of T cell repertoires in cytomegalovirus infection. Overall study findings and caveats: The study identified carriers of CMV plus the relevant HLA from cumulative public TCR beta family frequency.

TCRdb ran MiXCR on the reads and lists one entry per CDR3 protein. The table has hundreds of thousands of distinct CDR3 sequences, about 33% seen once; the top ten hold 17%. Many counts were recorded for this clonotype. Its antigen is undetermined. Germline V lookup: CDR1 SGHTA, CDR2 FQGNSA. V lost 5 bases, J lost 3 bases, and 26 bases stayed unmatched. This CDR3 spans 22 amino acids. This chain joins TRBV7-2 and TRBJ2-2, with TRBD1 matching over 8 bases. The sample consisted of cultured PBMCs, taken from culture after CMV antigen stimulation. The TCR comes from a human donor in good health (CMV status not recorded). Some clones in this sample may be carry-over from other donors' samples. As DNA, the CDR3 is TGTGCCAGCAGCCGAAGTGGTTTAGCGGACAGGGATATTAGTTTTGACACCGGGGAGCTGTTTTTT. Amino acids: CASSRSGLADRDISFDTGELFF.